This T cell receptor beta chain was sequenced in a study of T cells in localized non-small cell lung cancer. V lost 8 bases and J 7 bases, leaving 21 bases between the germline ends. The germline V gene has CDR1 MNHNS and CDR2 SASEGT. The CDR3 totals 15 residues. Study-wide findings and caveats: Higher T cell density in the blood was associated with longer overall survival, whereas higher adjacent-lung clonality associated with shorter survival. Uninvolved adjacent lung showed higher T cell clonality than tumor. The study detected a median around 61 of the top 100 tumor clones in adjacent lung.

With respect to this clone: Its target is unknown.

Profiling relied on immunoSEQ multiplex PCR, and the TCRdb table lists in-frame clones only, not all of them. The sample has under 35,000 clones; approximately 90% are singletons. The V gene is TRBV6-1, the J gene TRBJ2-1; possible D gene TRBD2, 7 bases. This clonotype was sampled from a female donor of 60 years or more with stage I lung adenocarcinoma. This sample comprised peripheral blood, obtained before any cancer treatment. The DNA for the CDR3 is TGTGCCAGCCTCGGGGGAGGGGGGCTAGTAAATGAGCAGTTCTTC. It codes for CASLGGGGLVNEQFF.